This entry features one T cell receptor beta chain sequence. It has no known antigen specificity. Base qualities are missing; no much larger clone stands one base away. This sample was taken from a study of T cells in localized non-small cell lung cancer (dated by TCRdb to about 2020). For the study in its entirety: The study examined T cell repertoires in under 300 patients with early-stage NSCLC and compared tumors with uninvolved tumor-adjacent lungs. A mean age of approximately 70 years was recorded for the NSCLC patients, of whom approximately 130 were male and more than 95 were female. All 250 or so NSCLC patients in the cohort were treatment-naive and had localized lung tumors that were resected. General conclusions and limits of the study: Of the top 100 tumor clones, a median of roughly 53 were detected in paired uninvolved adjacent lung; 28 were also among that lung's top 100. Because multi-region tumor sequencing was not performed, intratumor heterogeneity could not be ruled out. Since the design was exploratory, TCR variables were selected using unadjusted p-values with no false-discovery rate correction. Uninvolved tumor-adjacent lung showed the highest T cell clonality, higher than tumor, which suggests more focused antigenic responses in the uninvolved tumor-adjacent lung. Longer overall survival was associated with higher T cell density in blood, whereas shorter survival was associated with higher clonality in adjacent lung.

Trimming removed 2 bases from V and 8 bases from J, leaving 16 bases between the germline ends. The germline V gene yields MDHEN for CDR1 and SYDVKM for CDR2. Measured from the cysteine to the phenylalanine, the CDR3 is 15 residues long. Left in the record is the CDR3 DNA by itself, 45 bases read in frame from the first base. The immunoSEQ Assay was used to sequence TCR beta CDR3 regions from DNA. The original pipeline was this. T cell density was computed as TCR beta template counts normalized to usable DNA estimated by amplifying housekeeping genes. Richness was estimated using the preseqR package, with extrapolation to 400,000 templates for PBMC samples and to 120,000 templates for tissue samples. Clonality was taken to be one minus Pielou's evenness. Tissue-enriched TCRs were identified by differential abundance testing using productive amino-acid clonotypes, minimum total count 5 and alpha 0.1. Repertoire overlap between compartments was quantified with the Jaccard Index and Morisita Overlap Index. GLIPH grouped TCR beta CDR3s together with public tetramer-defined viral CDR3s, and a viral motif had to include at least three viral sequences and also show V-gene enrichment. TCRdb provides this immuneACCESS table in a form limited to in-frame rearrangements. Some clones are lacking; in checked studies, under half of them reflect an unresolved V gene, and why the rest are absent is not known. V, J and clone size are those of that table, while D and trimming were read from the DNA. The sample yields 15,000 to 20,000 clones; nearly 90% were counted once. The top ten clones comprise roughly 1.2% of the sample.

At diagnosis, tumor, uninvolved tumor-adjacent lung and peripheral blood were collected and then preserved as a mix of FFPE and fresh-frozen material. Blood samples were analyzed as peripheral blood mononuclear cells for TCR repertoire profiling. The chain is made from TRBV28 and TRBJ2-1, with the D gene call left open. This clonotype originated in a woman between 35 and 75 years old with stage III lung adenocarcinoma. This specimen consisted of peripheral blood mononuclear cells, obtained before any cancer treatment. CDR3 region: CASSLRTIGGDEQFF. The bases read TGTGCCAGCAGTTTAAGGACGATTGGTGGTGATGAGCAGTTCTTC.